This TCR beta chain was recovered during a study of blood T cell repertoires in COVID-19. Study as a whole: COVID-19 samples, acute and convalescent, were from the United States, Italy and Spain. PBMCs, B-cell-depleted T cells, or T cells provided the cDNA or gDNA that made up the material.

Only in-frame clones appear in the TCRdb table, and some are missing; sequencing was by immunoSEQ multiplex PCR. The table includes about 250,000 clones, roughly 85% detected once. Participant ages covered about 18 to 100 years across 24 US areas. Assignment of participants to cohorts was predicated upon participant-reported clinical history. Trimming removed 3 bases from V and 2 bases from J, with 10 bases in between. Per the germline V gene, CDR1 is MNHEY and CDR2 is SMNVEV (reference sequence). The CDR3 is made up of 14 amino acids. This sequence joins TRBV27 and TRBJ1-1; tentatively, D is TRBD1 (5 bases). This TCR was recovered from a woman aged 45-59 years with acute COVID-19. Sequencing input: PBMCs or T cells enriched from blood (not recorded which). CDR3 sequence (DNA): TGTGCCAGCAGTTTCCGCGGGGGTAACACTGAAGCTTTCTTT. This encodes CASSFRGGNTEAFF.